These 16 T cell receptor beta chains were all obtained from the same sample, sequenced in a study of OX40 agonist ivuxolimab in advanced cancers. Here immunoSEQ multiplex PCR was the method, and the copy in TCRdb shows in-frame clones only, minus some. Among about 69,000 clones listed, roughly 90% were seen once. The sequencing here drew on CD4+ or CD8+ T cells sorted from blood, taken in a trial of the OX40 agonist ivuxolimab. Receptors were obtained from an adult with an advanced solid tumor such as melanoma, head and neck, liver or kidney cancer.

CDR3 bases: TGTGCCAGCAGCTTAGCGCATAGGGCGGGAGGGCCCGGGAATGAGCAGTTCTTC. Translated: CASSLAHRAGGPGNEQFF. V usage is TRBV7-2 and J usage is TRBJ2-1; 9 nucleotides agree with TRBD2. This CDR3 spans 18 amino acids. CDR1 and CDR2 (germline): SGHTA, FQGNSA. Losses at the gene ends were 0 bases for V and 7 bases for J; bases not matched to a gene: 13.

CDR3 DNA: TGTGCCAGCAACACAGGGGTCGAAAAACTGTTTTTT. It specifies CASNTGVEKLFF. V and J are TRBV14 and TRBJ1-4, with 7 bases that match TRBD1. This CDR3 spans 12 amino acids. V shed 7 bases and J 8 bases; nucleotides not matched to a gene: 4. Germline assignment: CDR1 SGHDN and CDR2 FVKESK.

The rearrangement links TRBV2 to TRBJ2-1; 7 positions agree with TRBD2. This CDR3 is 14 amino acids long. Germline assignment: CDR1 SNHLY and CDR2 FYNNEI. Trimming cost V 2 bases and J 6 bases; bases outside gene matches: 4. The CDR3 spells CASSESLAVNEQFF. DNA of the CDR3: TGTGCCAGCAGTGAATCTCTAGCGGTCAATGAGCAGTTCTTC. The variable domain in full, completed from reference TRBV2 and TRBJ2-1, reads EPEVTQTPSHQVTQMGQEVILRCVPISNHLYFYWYRQILGQKVEFLVSFYNNEISEKSEIFDDQFSVERPDGSNFTLKIRSTKLEDSAMYFCASSESLAVNEQFFGPGTRLTVL.

The rearrangement joins TRBV10-2 to TRBJ2-3; D is possibly TRBD2 (5 bases). V lost 8 bases to trimming and J lost 2 bases, with 11 bases between them. Per the germline V gene, CDR1 is WSHSY and CDR2 is SAAADI. The CDR3 extends over 13 amino acids. The CDR3 protein is CASGSADTDTQYF. The CDR3 bases are TGCGCCAGCGGTAGCGCCGACACAGATACGCAGTATTTT.

This clone occurred once. CDR3 DNA sequence: TGTGCCAGCAGTACCCGGACGGGCGGCCGAAAAAGCTCCTACAATGAGCAGTTCTTC. This translates into CASSTRTGGRKSSYNEQFF. The J gene is TRBJ2-1, the V gene TRBV27; D uncertain. The CDR3 is 19 residues long. V lost 5 bases and J 0 bases, leaving 23 bases between the germline ends. In germline, CDR1 is MNHEY, CDR2 SMNVEV (reference sequence).

The chain carries TRBV9 and TRBJ2-3, with no clear D. Looked up from germline, CDR1 is SGDLS and CDR2 is YYNGEE. There are 15 residues in the CDR3. Trimming took off 3 bases at V and 4 bases at J, with 15 bases between the two ends. This chain's CDR3 is CASSAGPPQADTQYF. In DNA form, the CDR3 reads TGTGCCAGCAGCGCCGGACCGCCTCAGGCAGATACGCAGTATTTT.

This clone was observed once. The chain employs TRBV7-2 and TRBJ2-5; D remains unclear. The CDR3 covers 14 residues. V was trimmed by 2 bases and J by 0 bases, leaving 7 bases between them. The germline V gene encodes CDR1 SGHTA and CDR2 FQGNSA. CDR3 sequence: CASSLFRNQETQYF. The CDR3 DNA sequence: TGTGCCAGCAGCTTATTTCGCAACCAAGAGACCCAGTACTTC.

The chain uses TRBV5-1 and TRBJ2-3; 13 positions agree with TRBD2. The CDR3 is 19 residues long. From germline, CDR1 is SGHRS and CDR2 YFSETQ. The V gene end was trimmed by 2 bases and the J gene end by 4 bases; junction bases not matched to a gene: 13. The CDR3 is CASSFRTSGSQGGPDTQYF. The DNA of the CDR3 is TGCGCCAGCAGCTTTCGGACTAGCGGGAGTCAGGGGGGGCCAGATACGCAGTATTTT. The full variable domain, its missing parts supplied by reference TRBV5-1 and TRBJ2-3, is KAGVTQTPRYLIKTRGQQVTLSCSPISGHRSVSWYQQTPGQGLQFLFEYFSETQRNKGNFPGRFSGRQFSNSRSEMNVSTLELGDSALYLCASSFRTSGSQGGPDTQYFGPGTRLTVL.

The V and J genes are TRBV4-3 and TRBJ2-1; 9 positions agree with TRBD2. From germline, CDR1 is LGHNA and CDR2 YSLEER. J was trimmed by 7 bases and V by 0 bases; bases with no gene match: 10. The CDR3 has 17 amino acids. The CDR3 coding sequence is TGCGCCAGCAGCCAAGATCAAAGGGCTAGCGGGAAAAATGAGCAGTTCTTC. It yields the protein CASSQDQRASGKNEQFF.

The chain employs TRBV28 and TRBJ2-7, with TRBD1 matching 7 bases. V shed 5 bases and J 2 bases; nucleotides not matched to a gene: 9. The germline V gene has CDR1 MDHEN and CDR2 SYDVKM. The CDR3 extends over 15 amino acids. The CDR3 sequence is CASSPPGTVPYEQYF. CDR3 in DNA: TGTGCCAGCAGTCCGCCCGGGACAGTGCCCTACGAGCAGTACTTC.

The chain has TRBV7-2 and TRBJ1-4; D may be TRBD1 (5 bases). In germline, CDR1 is SGHTA, CDR2 FQGNSA. This CDR3 spans 13 amino acids. The V end lost 4 bases, the J end lost 8 bases, and 11 bases lay between the germline ends. In DNA form, the CDR3 reads TGTGCCAGCAGCTCCAGGAAGGGGGAAAAACTGTTTTTT. Encoded protein: CASSSRKGEKLFF.

V and J are TRBV7-3 and TRBJ1-1, with 10 nucleotides matching TRBD1. In germline, CDR1 is SGHTA, CDR2 FQGTGA. The CDR3 loop spans 15 amino acids. The ends lost 4 bases at V and 4 bases at J; junction bases unmatched: 6. The CDR3 reads CASSSTGQGTTEAFF. In nucleotides, the CDR3 is TGTGCCAGCAGCTCAACGGGACAGGGGACCACTGAAGCTTTCTTT. The full variable domain, completed using reference TRBV7-3 and TRBJ1-1, is GAGVSQTPSNKVTEKGKYVELRCDPISGHTALYWYRQSLGQGPEFLIYFQGTGAADDSGLPNDRFFAVRPEGSVSTLKIQRTERGDSAVYLCASSSTGQGTTEAFFGQGTRLTVV.

V and J are TRBV11-3 and TRBJ2-7; TRBD2 aligns across 13 bases. Germline CDR1 and CDR2: SGHNT and YENEEA. This CDR3 comprises 15 residues. The J segment lost 1 base and the V segment lost 6 bases, leaving 3 bases of the junction unmatched. The CDR3 loop is CASSTGLAGSYEQYF. The CDR3 bases are TGTGCCAGCAGTACGGGACTAGCGGGGTCCTACGAGCAGTACTTC.

The gene calls are TRBV7-2 and TRBJ2-7; D possibly corresponds to TRBD1 (5 bases). The CDR3 spans 15 residues. The V and J ends lost 0 bases and 3 bases respectively, with 12 bases between them. Germline loops: CDR1 SGHTA, CDR2 FQGNSA. The CDR3 nucleotides are TGTGCCAGCAGCTTAGCACCAGGGTGGTTCTACGAGCAGTACTTC. Encoded protein: CASSLAPGWFYEQYF.

V usage is TRBV19 and J usage is TRBJ2-7; TRBD1 is a possible D gene (5 bases). Germline V lookup: CDR1 LNHDA, CDR2 SQIVND (reference sequence). This CDR3 region has 12 residues. Trimming left V 5 bases short and J 3 bases short, with 8 bases between. In DNA, the CDR3 is TGTGCCAGTAGTCAGGGTTACTACGAGCAGTACTTC. It specifies CASSQGYYEQYF. Full variable domain (missing parts from reference TRBV19 and TRBJ2-7): DGGITQSPKYLFRKEGQNVTLSCEQNLNHDAMYWYRQDPGQGLRLIYYSQIVNDFQKGDIAEGYSVSREKKESFPLTVTSAQKNPTAFYLCASSQGYYEQYFGPGTRLTVT.

This clone appeared once. J is TRBJ2-7 and V is TRBV7-9; a possible D gene is TRBD1 (6 bases). V was cut by 7 bases and J by 5 bases, with 21 bases left in between. Per germline, CDR1 SEHNR and CDR2 FQNEAQ (reference sequence). The CDR3 covers 15 residues. The CDR3 DNA reads as TGTGCCAGCACCACGACAGACAGGATAGGGGACGAGCAGTACTTC. The encoded protein is CASTTTDRIGDEQYF.